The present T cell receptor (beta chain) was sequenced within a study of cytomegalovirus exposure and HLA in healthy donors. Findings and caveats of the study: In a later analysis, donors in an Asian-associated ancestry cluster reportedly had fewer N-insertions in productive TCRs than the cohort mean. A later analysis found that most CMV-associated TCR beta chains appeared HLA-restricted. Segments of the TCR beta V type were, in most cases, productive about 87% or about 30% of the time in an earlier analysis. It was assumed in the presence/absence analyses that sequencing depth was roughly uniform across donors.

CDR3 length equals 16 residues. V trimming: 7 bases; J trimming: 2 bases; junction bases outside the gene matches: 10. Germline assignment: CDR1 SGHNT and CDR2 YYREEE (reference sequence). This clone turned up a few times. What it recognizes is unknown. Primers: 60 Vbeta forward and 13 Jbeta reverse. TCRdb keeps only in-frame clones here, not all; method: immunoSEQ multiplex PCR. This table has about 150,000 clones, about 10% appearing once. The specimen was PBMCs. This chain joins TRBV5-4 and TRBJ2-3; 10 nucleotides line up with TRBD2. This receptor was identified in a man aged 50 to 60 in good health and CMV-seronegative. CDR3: CASGFPSGSNTDTQYF. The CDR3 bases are TGTGCCAGCGGATTCCCTAGCGGGAGCAACACAGATACGCAGTATTTT.